The 17 T cell receptor beta chains listed next were all sequenced from one sample in a study of T cell changes during pregnancy in multiple sclerosis. Using immunoSEQ multiplex PCR, the repertoire was profiled, and TCRdb retains in-frame clones only, with some absent. Of some 100,000 clones in the sample, more than 90% are singletons; the top ten hold about 2.9%. The starting material was peripheral blood, obtained in the second trimester of pregnancy. These receptors were taken from a female donor with multiple sclerosis, enrolled in a pregnancy study.

V usage is TRBV9 and J usage is TRBJ2-2; 7 bases agree with TRBD2. Losses at the gene ends were 0 bases for V and 5 bases for J; bases not matched to a gene: 7. Germline loops: CDR1 SGDLS, CDR2 YYNGEE. The CDR3 consists of 16 residues. The DNA for the CDR3 is TGTGCCAGCAGCGTAGTGGCGGGAGAACATACCGGGGAGCTGTTTTTT. This gives the protein CASSVVAGEHTGELFF.

The chain joins TRBV6-4 to TRBJ2-3, with 7 bases identical to TRBD1. In germline, CDR1 is MRHNA, CDR2 SNTAGT. V shed 2 bases and J 3 bases; nucleotides not matched to a gene: 2. The CDR3 spans 14 residues. DNA of the CDR3: TGTGCCAGCAGTGACAAGGGGGCGACAGATACGCAGTATTTT. It encodes CASSDKGATDTQYF.

This sequence joins TRBV10-3 and TRBJ1-1; D unresolved. This CDR3 spans 15 amino acids. Germline CDR1 reads ENHRY; CDR2 reads SYGVKD. With 6 bases removed from V and 1 base from J, the gap between germline ends came to 15 bases. The CDR3 coding sequence is TGTGCCATCAGCCCCGCCCCGAGCGGGAACACTGAAGCTTTCTTT. It yields the protein CAISPAPSGNTEAFF.

The chain has TRBV28 and TRBJ2-5; TRBD2 aligns across 12 bases. The CDR3 covers 15 residues. The germline gives CDR1 MDHEN, CDR2 SYDVKM. The V gene end was trimmed by 5 bases and the J gene end by 5 bases; junction bases not matched to a gene: 6. The CDR3 sequence: CASSMTSGSAETQYF. The CDR3 coding sequence is TGTGCCAGCAGTATGACTAGCGGGAGTGCGGAGACCCAGTACTTC.

V and J are TRBV9 and TRBJ2-2, with 13 bases fitting TRBD2. The germline CDR1 and CDR2 sequences are SGDLS and YYNGEE. This CDR3 has 19 amino acids. The V gene end was trimmed by 1 base and the J gene end by 6 bases; junction bases not matched to a gene: 12. The CDR3 here is CASSVSGTSGIGSAGELFF. The CDR3 coding sequence is TGTGCCAGCAGCGTATCGGGGACTAGCGGGATTGGTTCAGCCGGGGAGCTGTTTTTT.

CDR3 protein: CASSPGLAGNTDTQYF. The CDR3 nucleotides are TGCGCCAGCAGCCCGGGTTTGGCGGGAAATACAGATACGCAGTATTTT. This chain links TRBV5-1 with TRBJ2-3; D perhaps matches TRBD2 (6 bases). Germline CDR1 is SGHRS and CDR2 is YFSETQ. Trimming took 4 bases from V and 3 from J, leaving 18 bases between them. The CDR3 has 16 amino acids.

The V and J genes are TRBV10-3 and TRBJ2-7; 9 bases agree with TRBD2. CDR3 length: 15 amino acids. CDR1 is ENHRY, CDR2 SYGVKD, per germline. Losses at the gene ends were 1 base for V and 7 bases for J; bases not matched to a gene: 8. The CDR3 nucleotides read TGTGCCATCAGTGAGTTACTTAGCGGGAGAGGTGAGCAGTACTTC. Protein sequence: CAISELLSGRGEQYF.

V and J are TRBV29-1 and TRBJ1-1, with D possibly TRBD1 on 5 matching bases. This CDR3 has 12 residues. Trimming left V 2 bases short and J 4 bases short, with 8 bases between. The germline gives CDR1 SQVTM, CDR2 ANQGSEA. The CDR3 loop is CSVERGGTEAFF. Written as DNA, the CDR3 is TGCAGCGTTGAAAGGGGAGGCACTGAAGCTTTCTTT.

J is TRBJ1-2 and V is TRBV4-1; D gene ambiguous. This CDR3 has 14 amino acids. V lost 5 bases, J lost 0 bases, and 10 bases lay in between. Per germline, CDR1 MGHRA and CDR2 YSYEKL. The CDR3 DNA reads TGCGCCAGCAGCAGCCGTCTTTCTAACTATGGCTACACCTTC. This gives the protein CASSSRLSNYGYTF.

This chain joins TRBV28 and TRBJ2-1, with 13 nucleotides matching TRBD2. CDR3 size: 19 residues. V trimming: 3 bases; J trimming: 3 bases; junction bases outside the gene matches: 11. Germline values: CDR1 MDHEN, CDR2 SYDVKM. The CDR3 loop reads CASSFFPITSGRDYNEQFF. The CDR3 region has the DNA TGTGCCAGCAGTTTTTTTCCTATAACTAGCGGGAGGGACTACAATGAGCAGTTCTTC.

The chain links TRBV5-1 to TRBJ2-1; D might be TRBD2 (6 bases). The V end lost 5 bases, the J end lost 3 bases, and 15 bases lay between the germline ends. CDR1 and CDR2 (germline): SGHRS, YFSETQ. The CDR3 is made up of 15 amino acids. The CDR3 sequence is CASRSPGTGYNEQFF. The CDR3 nucleotides read TGCGCCAGCAGGAGTCCAGGGACTGGCTACAATGAGCAGTTCTTC.

This clone occurred once. The chain is built from TRBV10-2 and TRBJ1-2, with 9 nucleotides matching TRBD1. Germline V gene sequence: CDR1 WSHSY, CDR2 SAAADI. This CDR3 has 19 residues. V shed 8 bases, J shed 9 bases, and the junction held 28 bases outside the gene matches. This CDR3 reads CASSSNVRETNYRGRSYTF. CDR3 nucleotides: TGCGCCAGCTCTAGTAACGTGAGAGAAACTAACTACAGGGGGCGTAGCTACACCTTC.

This rearrangement joins TRBV2 to TRBJ2-5; 8 bases match TRBD2. The germline V gene has CDR1 SNHLY and CDR2 FYNNEI. V shed 5 bases and J 3 bases; nucleotides not matched to a gene: 5. The CDR3 is made up of 14 amino acids. The CDR3 protein is CASSSGSLKETQYF. CDR3 DNA sequence: TGTGCCAGCAGTAGCGGGAGTTTAAAAGAGACCCAGTACTTC.

CDR3 DNA sequence: TGTGCCAGCAGCGGCCGGGACAGGGGCGAGCAGTACTTC. It yields the protein CASSGRDRGEQYF. The rearrangement joins TRBV9 to TRBJ2-7; 10 bases map to TRBD1. CDR1 and CDR2 from the germline V gene are SGDLS and YYNGEE. The junction had 3 bases not matched to a gene; V was cut back by 3 bases and J by 6 bases. This CDR3 comprises 13 residues.

V gene TRBV19 combines with J gene TRBJ1-1; D may be TRBD1 (5 bases). Trimming took 5 bases from V and 0 from J, leaving 13 bases between them. Germline assignment: CDR1 LNHDA and CDR2 SQIVND (reference sequence). There are 15 residues in the CDR3. CDR3 loop: CASSVPWGMNTEAFF. The CDR3 DNA follows: TGTGCCAGTAGTGTTCCCTGGGGCATGAACACTGAAGCTTTCTTT.

The chain couples TRBV29-1 to TRBJ2-2; the D is unclear. From germline, CDR1 is SQVTM and CDR2 ANQGSEA. The ends were cut back, 1 base at V and 6 bases at J, with 6 bases in the middle. The length of the CDR3 is 12 residues. The CDR3 bases are TGCAGCGTTGAAGGGTCGGCCGGGGAGCTGTTTTTT. This gives the protein CSVEGSAGELFF.

The genes are TRBV30 and TRBJ2-4, with TRBD2 matching 7 bases. Germline assignment: CDR1 GTSNPN and CDR2 SVGIG (reference sequence). J was trimmed by 1 base and V by 8 bases; bases with no gene match: 8. This CDR3 region has 14 residues. The CDR3 DNA reads TGTGCCGGGAAGGAAGCGGGGGCCAAAAACATTCAGTACTTC. This encodes CAGKEAGAKNIQYF.